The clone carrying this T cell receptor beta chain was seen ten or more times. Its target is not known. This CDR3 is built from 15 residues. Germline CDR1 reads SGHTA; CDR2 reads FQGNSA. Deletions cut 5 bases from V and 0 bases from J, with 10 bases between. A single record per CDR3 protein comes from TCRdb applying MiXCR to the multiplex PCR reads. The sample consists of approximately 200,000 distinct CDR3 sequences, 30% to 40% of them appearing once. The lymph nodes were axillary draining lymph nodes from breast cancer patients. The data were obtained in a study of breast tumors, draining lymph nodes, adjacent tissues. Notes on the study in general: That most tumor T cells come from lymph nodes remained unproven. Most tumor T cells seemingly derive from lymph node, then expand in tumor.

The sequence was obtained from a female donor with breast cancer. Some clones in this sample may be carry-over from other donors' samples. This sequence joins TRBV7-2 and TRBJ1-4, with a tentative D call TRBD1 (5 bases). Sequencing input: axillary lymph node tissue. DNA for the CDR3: TGTGCCAGCAGCCCCGAGACAGCAACTAATGAAAAACTGTTTTTT. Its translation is CASSPETATNEKLFF.